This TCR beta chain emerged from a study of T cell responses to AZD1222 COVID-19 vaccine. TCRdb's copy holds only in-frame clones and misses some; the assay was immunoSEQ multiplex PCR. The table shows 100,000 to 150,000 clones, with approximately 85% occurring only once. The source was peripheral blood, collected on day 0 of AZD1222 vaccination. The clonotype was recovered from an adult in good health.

CDR3 nucleotide sequence: TGTGCCAGCAGAGAGGGGTCTGGCAATCAGCCCCAGCATTTT. Protein: CASREGSGNQPQHF. The J gene is TRBJ1-5, the V gene TRBV2, with a weak D call TRBD1 (5 bases). Trimming left V 6 bases short and J 2 bases short, with 11 bases between. The V gene's germline CDR1 is SNHLY and CDR2 FYNNEI. This CDR3 is built from 14 residues.